The next 17 T cell receptor beta chains were all read from a single sample in a study of T cells in Graves' hyperthyroidism and ophthalmopathy. RNA transcripts were the template for amplifying TCR beta CDR3 regions. A first-round RT-PCR of the TCR CDR3 used the HTBI primer set. TCRdb reanalysed the multiplex PCR reads using MiXCR and keeps one entry per CDR3 protein. The sample shows 300,000 to 400,000 distinct CDR3 sequences, more than 14% of them seen only once. Sequenced: blood. Receptors were obtained from a young woman with Graves' ophthalmopathy.

This clonotype has ten or more counts. The chain couples TRBV7-2 to TRBJ2-3; 13 bases line up with TRBD2. CDR1 and CDR2 from the germline V gene are SGHTA and FQGNSA. The CDR3 has 15 residues. V lost 1 base, J lost 5 bases, and 0 bases stayed unmatched. CDR3 coding DNA: TGTGCCAGCAGCTTAGGGACTAGCGGGGGAGATACGCAGTATTTT. Translating it yields CASSLGTSGGDTQYF.

This clonotype was found a few times. The chain couples TRBV19 to TRBJ2-3, with D unclear. V was shortened by 2 bases and J by 2 bases, with 8 bases between the two germline ends. The CDR3 covers 14 residues. Germline assignment: CDR1 LNHDA and CDR2 SQIVND (reference sequence). Here the CDR3 reads CASSISSPTDTQYF. The DNA for the CDR3 is TGTGCCAGTAGTATATCCAGCCCCACAGATACGCAGTATTTT.

This clonotype was observed many times. This chain links TRBV12-5 with TRBJ1-2; 7 bases map to TRBD1. V trimming: 7 bases; J trimming: 3 bases; junction bases outside the gene matches: 5. Germline values: CDR1 LGHNT, CDR2 FRNRAP. There are 13 residues in the CDR3. In DNA, the CDR3 is TGTGCTAGTGCCCTCGGGACAGACTATGGCTACACCTTC. Its protein is CASALGTDYGYTF.

Ten or more counts support this clonotype. V usage is TRBV12-3 or TRBV12-4 and J usage is TRBJ2-1; D remains ambiguous. The V gene lost 3 bases and the J gene lost 3 bases, with 6 bases spanning the gap. CDR3 length equals 13 residues. CDR3 sequence (DNA): TGTGCCAGCAGTTTCCCCTTCTACAATGAGCAGTTCTTC. Translated, it gives CASSFPFYNEQFF.

At least ten counts were recorded for this clonotype. The chain links TRBV15 to TRBJ1-1; no definite D call. The CDR3 totals 16 residues. V lost 3 bases and J 6 bases, leaving 20 bases between the germline ends. Germline CDR1 and CDR2: LNHNV and YYDKDF (reference sequence). The CDR3, as DNA: TGTGCCACCAGCAGGGGCCCTAACGGCCGCGGGCCTGAAGCTTTCTTT. It specifies CATSRGPNGRGPEAFF.

The chain uses TRBV5-1 and TRBJ2-5; D remains unclear. CDR1 is SGHRS and CDR2 is YFSETQ in the germline V gene. The CDR3 extends over 15 amino acids. V lost 5 bases to trimming and J lost 3 bases, with 17 bases between them. DNA for the CDR3: TGCGCCAGCAGATCTGTCAGCACCCCCGAAGAGACCCAGTACTTC. Translating gives CASRSVSTPEETQYF.

This clonotype was seen more than once but under ten times. Possible read error: a much larger clone is one base away. The rearrangement joins TRBV11-2 to TRBJ1-5, with D uncertain. Germline V lookup: CDR1 SGHAT, CDR2 FQNNGV. This CDR3 is built from 13 residues. The CDR3 loop reads CAGSFVFGQPQHF. CDR3 nucleotides: TGTGCCGGCAGCTTTGTCTTTGGTCAGCCCCAGCATTTT.

This clonotype was recorded many times. The chain carries TRBV15 and TRBJ2-2; TRBD1 aligns across 8 bases. The CDR3 is made up of 18 amino acids. Germline CDR1 is LNHNV and CDR2 is YYDKDF (reference sequence). V dropped 3 bases and J dropped 4; count of bases not matched to a gene: 13. The CDR3 region is CATSSFSGGLSITGELFF. The CDR3 DNA sequence: TGTGCCACCAGCAGCTTTTCAGGGGGCCTCTCTATCACCGGGGAGCTGTTTTTT.

At least ten counts were recorded for this clonotype. The chain combines TRBV20-1 with TRBJ2-2, with 7 bases aligning to TRBD2. V was clipped by 3 bases and J by 0 bases; unmatched bases: 4. Germline V gene data show CDR1 as DFQATT and CDR2 as SNEGSKA (reference sequence). The length of the CDR3 is 15 residues. CDR3 loop: CSARPGLANTGELFF. In nucleotides, the CDR3 is TGCAGTGCTAGGCCCGGACTAGCGAACACCGGGGAGCTGTTTTTT.

This clonotype was found a few times. The chain has TRBV24-1 and TRBJ2-5, with a possible D match to TRBD2 (6 bases). This CDR3 comprises 17 residues. The germline V gene encodes CDR1 KGHDR and CDR2 SFDVKD. V was shortened by 1 base and J by 4 bases, with 18 bases between the two germline ends. CDR3 in amino acids: CATSDFYTPGLRETQYF. The CDR3 DNA is TGTGCCACCAGTGATTTCTACACACCGGGACTGCGAGAGACCCAGTACTTC.

The table lists this clonotype with many counts. This rearrangement joins TRBV12-3 or TRBV12-4 to TRBJ1-1, with D perhaps TRBD1 (5 bases). Trimming left V 8 bases short and J 5 bases short, with 15 bases between. The length of the CDR3 is 13 residues. Here the CDR3 reads CASAVWGGTEAFF. The CDR3 nucleotides are TGTGCCAGCGCCGTGTGGGGGGGAACTGAAGCTTTCTTT.

The rearrangement uses TRBV12-5 and TRBJ2-3; no clear D gene. The CDR3 totals 13 residues. CDR1 LGHNT and CDR2 FRNRAP come from the germline V gene. Trimming removed 1 base at V and 4 bases at J, with 6 bases between. As DNA, the CDR3 is TGTGCTAGTGGTTTGGACAGTGCAGATACGCAGTATTTT. Encoded protein: CASGLDSADTQYF.

This clonotype was detected only a few times. The chain employs TRBV28 and TRBJ2-3; 7 bases map to TRBD2. The germline gives CDR1 MDHEN, CDR2 SYDVKM. The length of the CDR3 is 15 residues. V shed 5 bases and J 0 bases; nucleotides not matched to a gene: 5. CDR3 sequence (DNA): TGTGCCAGCAGTCGCGGGGGTAGAAGCACAGATACGCAGTATTTT. Its translation: CASSRGGRSTDTQYF.

This clonotype was recorded a few times. V usage is TRBV28 and J usage is TRBJ2-1, with D uncertain. The CDR3 is 16 residues long. In germline, CDR1 is MDHEN, CDR2 SYDVKM. With 6 bases removed from V and 0 bases from J, the gap between germline ends came to 15 bases. The CDR3 loop is CASSSLASRSYNEQFF. DNA for the CDR3: TGTGCCAGCAGCTCTTTAGCCTCCCGCTCCTACAATGAGCAGTTCTTC.

The chain has TRBV5-4 and TRBJ2-1, with D perhaps TRBD1 or TRBD2 (5 bases each). The V end lost 2 bases, the J end lost 4 bases, and 13 bases lay between the germline ends. This CDR3 is built from 15 residues. The V gene's germline CDR1 is SGHNT and CDR2 YYREEE (reference sequence). Written as DNA, the CDR3 is TGTGCCAGCAGCTTCGGGGCAGGGCCTTACAATGAGCAGTTCTTC. It specifies CASSFGAGPYNEQFF. Supplemented by reference TRBV5-4 and TRBJ2-1, the full variable domain reads ETGVTQSPTHLIKTRGQQVTLRCSSQSGHNTVSWYQQALGQGPQFIFQYYREEENGRGNFPPRFSGLQFPNYSSELNVNALELDDSALYLCASSFGAGPYNEQFFGPGTRLTVL.

Ten or more counts support this clonotype. The chain couples TRBV12-5 to TRBJ1-1; no clear D. This CDR3 spans 13 amino acids. Trimming took 5 bases from V and 1 from J, leaving 8 bases between them. Looked up from germline, CDR1 is LGHNT and CDR2 is FRNRAP. CDR3 DNA: TGTGCTAGTGGTACAAACGGGAACACTGAAGCTTTCTTT. Amino acid sequence: CASGTNGNTEAFF.

This clonotype has a count of ten or more. The chain links TRBV20-1 to TRBJ1-1, with a tentative D call TRBD1 (5 bases). This CDR3 has 14 residues. CDR1 is DFQATT and CDR2 is SNEGSKA in the germline V gene (reference sequence). Trimming cost V 0 bases and J 4 bases, with 12 bases left between them. The CDR3 is CSAREGGRGTEAFF. In DNA, the CDR3 is TGCAGTGCTAGAGAGGGGGGAAGGGGCACTGAAGCTTTCTTT.